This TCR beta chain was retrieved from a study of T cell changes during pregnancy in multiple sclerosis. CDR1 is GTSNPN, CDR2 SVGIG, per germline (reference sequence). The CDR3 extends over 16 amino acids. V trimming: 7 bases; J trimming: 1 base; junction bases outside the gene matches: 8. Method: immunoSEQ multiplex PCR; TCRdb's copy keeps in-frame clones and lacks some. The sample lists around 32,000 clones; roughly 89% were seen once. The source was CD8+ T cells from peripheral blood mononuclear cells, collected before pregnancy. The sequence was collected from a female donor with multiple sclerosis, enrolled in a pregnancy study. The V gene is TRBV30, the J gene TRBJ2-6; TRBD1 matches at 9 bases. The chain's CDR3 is CAFEGQGASGANVLTF. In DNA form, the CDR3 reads TGTGCCTTCGAGGGACAGGGTGCGTCTGGGGCCAACGTCCTGACTTTC.